This T cell receptor (beta chain) was observed in a study of control samples from healthy donors and cancer patients. The assay was immunoSEQ multiplex PCR, and TCRdb's table has in-frame clones only and misses some. The data show approximately 150,000 clones, 88% seen once. This CDR3 spans 15 amino acids. Trimming pared 3 bases from V and 3 bases from J, leaving 18 bases between. Germline assignment: CDR1 DFQATT and CDR2 SNEGSKA (reference sequence). This chain joins TRBV20-1 and TRBJ2-7, with D possibly called TRBD1 or TRBD2 (6 bases each). The sequence came from a man between 18 and 35 years old in good health. The sample taken for sequencing was blood. Written as DNA, the CDR3 is TGCAGTGCTAGTCCTGGGTCCGGGGGCAACTACGAGCAGTACTTC. It encodes CSASPGSGGNYEQYF.